The subject of this entry is one T cell receptor (beta chain). The antigen remains unidentified. This CDR3 comprises 14 residues. The V gene's germline CDR1 is SGHTA and CDR2 FQGTGA. Trimming removed 5 bases at V and 7 bases at J, with 15 bases between. Both TCR beta VDJ combination and CDR3 sequence profiling were carried out. Genomic DNA was the template for this profiling. TCRdb processed the reads anew with MiXCR; each CDR3 protein has one entry. The data contain about 250,000 distinct CDR3 sequences, approximately 50% of them singletons. Previously, flow cytometry had revealed CD8+CD57+ cell expansion in the patients chosen for sequencing. Severe acquired aplastic anemia affected all patients. The data were obtained in a study of CD8+CD57+ T cells in acquired aplastic anemia. Turning to the study itself: The mean DNA yield obtained from sorted CD4+ and CD8+ cells came to approximately 3.2 ug. Whole-study results and caveats: Patients and controls had in common approximately 29 CD8+ CDR3 sequences.

The chain joins TRBV7-3 to TRBJ1-3; D possibly corresponds to TRBD1 (5 bases). The sample taken for sequencing was sorted CD4+, CD8+, or CD8+CD57+ T cells (not recorded which) from PBMCs. This receptor was taken from a human donor with aplastic anemia. CDR3 bases: TGTGCCAGCAGCCGAGGGGACCGCGGGAACACCATATATTTT. Amino acid sequence: CASSRGDRGNTIYF.